This TCR beta chain originates from a study of blood T cells in healthy people across ages. This clonotype was recorded once. The use of a sample-barcoded 5' primer and a J-beta primer mix characterized a second PCR of about 7 to 12 cycles. TCRdb re-analysed the 5' RACE reads in MiXCR, keeping a single row per CDR3 protein. Here the sample spans about 780,000 distinct CDR3 sequences, 62% being singletons. Sequenced: blood. This sequence originates from a man aged 25 to 45 in good health.

The CDR3 DNA reads TGTGCCACTACGGGACAGAAGAATTCACCCCTCCACTTT. Protein: CATTGQKNSPLHF. This chain connects TRBV6-5 to TRBJ1-6; TRBD1 agrees at 7 bases. Germline V gene data show CDR1 as MNHEY and CDR2 as SVGAGI. The CDR3 totals 13 residues. V was clipped by 10 bases and J by 7 bases; unmatched bases: 7.